The rows below give T cell receptor beta chains drawn from one sample of a study of PD-1 blockade in mismatch repair-deficient tumors. Some clones are missing from TCRdb's copy, which holds only in-frame ones; the method was immunoSEQ multiplex PCR. The sample holds under 85,000 clones, about 78% seen once. The specimen was peripheral blood, collected 2 weeks after starting pembrolizumab. These receptors were taken from an adult with mismatch repair-deficient cancer. Each CDR3 is given with its conserved first and last residue. The D gene is left open where the match is weak. Some rows have no size entry. The others give once, few or many, or a class for an expanded clone.

>TRBV14|TRBJ2-1|once|-|14
TGTGCCAGCAGCCAAGATCACAGCGGACGTGAGCAGTTCTTC
CASSQDHSGREQFF
>TRBV19|TRBJ2-7|few|-|11
TGTGCCAGTAGTGTCGGTTACGAGCAGTACTTC
CASSVGYEQYF
>TRBV27|TRBJ2-1|once|TRBD2|16
TGTGCCAGCAGTCCCCCTAGCGGGAGGGCCACGGGGGAGCAGTTCTTC
CASSPPSGRATGEQFF
>TRBV10-3|TRBJ1-3|few|TRBD1|15
TGTGCCATCGGAGCGGGGACAGGGGTCGGAAACACCATATATTTT
CAIGAGTGVGNTIYF
>TRBV29-1|TRBJ1-2|-|-|13
TGCAGCGTTTCACGGGGCTACAACTATGGCTACACCTTC
CSVSRGYNYGYTF
>TRBV10-3|TRBJ2-1|-|TRBD1|14
TGTGCCATCAGTGAGACCGCACAGGGGAATGAGCAGTTCTTC
CAISETAQGNEQFF
>TRBV19|TRBJ2-1|-|TRBD1|12
TGTGCCAGTAGTACGGACAGGAATGAGCAGTTCTTC
CASSTDRNEQFF
>TRBV9|TRBJ2-2|-|-|15
TGTGCCAGCAGCGTGGAACCAAGGAACACCGGGGAGCTGTTTTTT
CASSVEPRNTGELFF
>TRBV6-6|TRBJ2-7|-|-|12
TGTGCCAGCAGTTCTTCAACAGGGTCGGGGTACTTC
CASSSSTGSGYF
>TRBV27|TRBJ1-1|-|TRBD1|16
TGTGCCAGCAGGCTGTCGACAGGGGTCTTGAACACTGAAGCTTTCTTT
CASRLSTGVLNTEAFF
>TRBV2|TRBJ1-4|-|TRBD1|16
TGTGCCAGCAGTTCCGGGACAGGGGGCAATTTAGGAAAACTGTTTTTT
CASSSGTGGNLGKLFF
>TRBV19|TRBJ2-7|-|-|15
TGTGCCAGTAGTCTCGGGACGGTGAGCTCCTACGAGCAGTACTTC
CASSLGTVSSYEQYF
>TRBV9|TRBJ2-1|-|-|15
TGTGCCAGCAGCGTAGCCGACCAAGCGAAGAATGAGCAGTTCTTC
CASSVADQAKNEQFF
>TRBV5-1|TRBJ2-2|-|TRBD2|14
TGCGCCAGCAGAGCAACTAGCGGGAACGGGGAGCTGTTTTTT
CASRATSGNGELFF
>TRBV19|TRBJ1-5|-|-|17
TGTGCCAGTAGTATTGGAGCAGGGAAGGAACGCAATCAGCCCCAGCATTTT
CASSIGAGKERNQPQHF
>TRBV9|TRBJ2-7|-|-|13
TGTGCCAGCAGCGTAGTCGACCGCGACGAGCAGTACTTC
CASSVVDRDEQYF